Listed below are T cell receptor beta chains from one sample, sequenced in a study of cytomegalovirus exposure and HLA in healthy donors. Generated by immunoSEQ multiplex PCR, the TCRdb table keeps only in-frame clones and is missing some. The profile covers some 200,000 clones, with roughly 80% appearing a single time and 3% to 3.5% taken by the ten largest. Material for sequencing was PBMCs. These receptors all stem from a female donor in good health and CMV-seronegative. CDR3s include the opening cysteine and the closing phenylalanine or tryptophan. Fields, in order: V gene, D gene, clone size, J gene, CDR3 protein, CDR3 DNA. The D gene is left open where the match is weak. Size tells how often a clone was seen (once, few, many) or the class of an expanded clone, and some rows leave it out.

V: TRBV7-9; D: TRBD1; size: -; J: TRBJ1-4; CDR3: CASSSRKPGTGGGEKLFF; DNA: TGTGCCAGCAGCTCGAGGAAACCCGGGACAGGGGGCGGTGAAAAACTGTTTTTT
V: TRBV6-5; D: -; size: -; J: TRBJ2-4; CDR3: CASSYLPAGAKNIQYF; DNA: TGTGCCAGCAGTTACTTACCCGCGGGAGCCAAAAACATTCAGTACTTC
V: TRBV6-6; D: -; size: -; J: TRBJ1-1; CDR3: CASSYGGDHTEAFF; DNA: TGTGCCAGCAGTTACGGAGGGGATCACACTGAAGCTTTCTTT
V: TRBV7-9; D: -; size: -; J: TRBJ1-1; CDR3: CSTTNGALEAFF; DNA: TGTTCCACTACGAACGGTGCCCTCGAGGCTTTCTTT
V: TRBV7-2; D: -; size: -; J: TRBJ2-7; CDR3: CASGLFGPSIGLGYEQYF; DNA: TGTGCCAGCGGACTTTTTGGGCCCTCCATCGGGCTGGGCTACGAGCAGTACTTC
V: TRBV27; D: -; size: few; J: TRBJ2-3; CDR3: CASSLGGWGTDTQYF; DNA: TGTGCCAGCAGTCTGGGAGGATGGGGCACAGATACGCAGTATTTT
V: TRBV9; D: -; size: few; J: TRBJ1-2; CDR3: CASSVNSVTSSYGYTF; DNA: TGTGCCAGCAGCGTCAATTCCGTAACGAGCTCCTATGGCTACACCTTC
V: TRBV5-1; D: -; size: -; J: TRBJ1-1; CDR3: CASSLEAGVAFF; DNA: TGCGCCAGCAGCTTGGAGGCGGGGGTGGCTTTCTTT
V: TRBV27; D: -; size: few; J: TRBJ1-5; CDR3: CASSFTQNSNQPQHF; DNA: TGTGCCAGCAGTTTTACGCAGAATAGCAATCAGCCCCAGCATTTT
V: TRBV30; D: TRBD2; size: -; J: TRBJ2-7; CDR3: CAWKEGLVFYEQYF; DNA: TGTGCCTGGAAGGAAGGACTAGTGTTCTACGAGCAGTACTTC
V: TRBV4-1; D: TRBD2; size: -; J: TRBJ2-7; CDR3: CASSQVPLAGLPYEQYF; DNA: TGCGCCAGCAGCCAAGTGCCACTAGCGGGCCTACCCTACGAGCAGTACTTC
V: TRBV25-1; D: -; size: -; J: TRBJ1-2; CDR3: CASSEYGQPGWGYTF; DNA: TGTGCCAGCAGTGAATACGGACAGCCCGGGTGGGGCTACACCTTC
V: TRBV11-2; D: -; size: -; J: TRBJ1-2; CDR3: CASEAGNYGYTF; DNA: TGTGCCAGCGAGGCGGGGAACTATGGCTACACCTTC
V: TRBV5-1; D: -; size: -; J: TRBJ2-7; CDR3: CASSWTQSYEQYF; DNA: TGCGCCAGCAGCTGGACACAATCCTACGAGCAGTACTTC
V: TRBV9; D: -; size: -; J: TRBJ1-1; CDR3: CASSVNPRTVNTEAFF; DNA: TGTGCCAGCAGCGTAAACCCGAGGACAGTGAACACTGAAGCTTTCTTT
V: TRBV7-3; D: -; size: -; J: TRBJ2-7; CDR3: CASSSPGLEQYF; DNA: TGTGCCAGCAGCTCCCCAGGGCTCGAGCAGTACTTC
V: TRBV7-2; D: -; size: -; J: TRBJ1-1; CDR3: CASSLVGESGEAFF; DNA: TGTGCCAGCAGCTTAGTAGGCGAGTCAGGTGAAGCTTTCTTT
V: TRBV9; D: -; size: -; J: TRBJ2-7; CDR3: CASSGNGGPYEQYF; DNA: TGTGCCAGCAGCGGGAACGGAGGGCCCTACGAGCAGTACTTC
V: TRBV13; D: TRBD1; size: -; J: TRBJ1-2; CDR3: CASTRGPNYGYTF; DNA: TGTGCCAGCACGAGGGGGCCAAATTATGGCTACACCTTC
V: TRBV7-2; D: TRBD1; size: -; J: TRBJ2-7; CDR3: CASSSTGPEQYF; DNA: TGTGCCAGCAGCTCGACAGGGCCCGAGCAGTACTTC
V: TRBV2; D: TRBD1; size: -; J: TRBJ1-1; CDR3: CASSEALTGGDTEAFF; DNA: TGTGCCAGCAGTGAAGCTTTGACAGGGGGCGACACTGAAGCTTTCTTT
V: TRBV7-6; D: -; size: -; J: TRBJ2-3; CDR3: CASSSTLEGDADTQYF; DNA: TGTGCCAGCAGCTCAACCCTAGAAGGCGATGCGGATACGCAGTATTTT
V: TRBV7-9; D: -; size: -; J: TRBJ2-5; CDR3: CSSSFRQETQYF; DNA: TGTTCCAGCAGCTTTCGTCAAGAGACCCAGTACTTC
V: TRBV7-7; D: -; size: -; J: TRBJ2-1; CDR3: CASSLVQGSYNEQFF; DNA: TGTGCCAGCAGCTTAGTGCAGGGCTCCTACAATGAGCAGTTCTTC
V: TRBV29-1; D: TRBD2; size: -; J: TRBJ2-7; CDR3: CSAAAGSGRSNEQYF; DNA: TGCAGCGCCGCTGCTGGGAGCGGGAGAAGCAACGAGCAGTACTTC
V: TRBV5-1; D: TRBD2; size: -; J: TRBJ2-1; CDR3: CASSPGLAGGLSSYNEQFF; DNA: TGCGCCAGCAGCCCCGGACTAGCGGGAGGCCTGAGCTCCTACAATGAGCAGTTCTTC
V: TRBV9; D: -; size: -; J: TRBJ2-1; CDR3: CASSVDLVQQFF; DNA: TGTGCCAGCAGCGTAGATCTAGTGCAGCAGTTCTTC
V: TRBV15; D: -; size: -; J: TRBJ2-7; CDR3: CATSRAADEQYF; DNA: TGTGCCACCAGCAGAGCAGCGGACGAGCAGTACTTC
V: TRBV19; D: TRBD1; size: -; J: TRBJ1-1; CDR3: CASSMTGLMNTEAFF; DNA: TGTGCCAGTAGTATGACAGGGCTCATGAACACTGAAGCTTTCTTT
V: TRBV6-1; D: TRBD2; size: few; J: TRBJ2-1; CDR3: CAGGRDLNFF; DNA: TGTGCCGGGGGGAGGGACCTTAATTTCTTC
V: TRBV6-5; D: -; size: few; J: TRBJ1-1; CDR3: CASSRPPGNTEAFF; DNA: TGTGCCAGCAGTCGTCCCCCGGGAAACACTGAAGCTTTCTTT
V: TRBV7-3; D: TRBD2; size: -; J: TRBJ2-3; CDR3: CASSDPMASGSQDTQYF; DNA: TGTGCCAGCAGCGACCCGATGGCTAGCGGGAGTCAAGATACGCAGTATTTT
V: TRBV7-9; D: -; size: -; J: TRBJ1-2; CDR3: CASSLDGGGYGYTF; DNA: TGTGCCAGCAGCTTAGACGGGGGAGGCTATGGCTACACCTTC
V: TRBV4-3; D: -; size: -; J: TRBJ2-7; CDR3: CASSQVREAGQAPYEQYF; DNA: TGCGCCAGCAGCCAAGTTAGGGAGGCGGGTCAAGCCCCCTACGAGCAGTACTTC
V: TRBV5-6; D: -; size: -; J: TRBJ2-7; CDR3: CASSLVQVDTYGQYF; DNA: TGTGCCAGCAGCTTGGTGCAGGTTGATACCTACGGGCAGTACTTC
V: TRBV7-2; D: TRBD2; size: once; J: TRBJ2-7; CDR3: CASSPPPSGSYEQYF; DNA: TGTGCCAGCAGCCCCCCGCCTAGCGGGAGTTACGAGCAGTACTTC